This T cell receptor beta chain was identified in a study of blood T cell repertoires in COVID-19. Study at large: From the United States, Italy and Spain came samples of acute and convalescent COVID-19.

Per the authors' pipeline: Reference gene primer amplification yielded estimated nucleated cell counts. The table came from immunoSEQ multiplex PCR; TCRdb's copy has only in-frame clones and leaves some out. V, J and clone size reflect that table, while D and trimming were determined from the DNA. The sample has some 100,000 clones, roughly 90% seen once. This CDR3 has 13 residues. V lost 6 bases to trimming and J lost 5 bases, with 13 bases between them. Germline lookup yields CDR1 SNHLY and CDR2 FYNNEI. The chain couples TRBV2 to TRBJ2-5; the D gene is possibly TRBD2 (6 bases). The sequence derives from a human donor with active COVID-19. The donor label of this sample is uncertain. Sequencing input: peripheral blood. CDR3 sequence: CASRTGVGETQYF. CDR3 sequence (DNA): TGTGCCAGCAGAACGGGGGTTGGTGAGACCCAGTACTTC.